This is a list of T cell receptor beta chains from one sample in a study of blood T cells in healthy people across ages. TCRdb independently ran MiXCR on the 5' RACE reads; one entry per CDR3 protein. The table lists roughly 1,500,000 distinct CDR3 sequences, around 36% of them singletons, with around 10% in the top ten. Sequenced input: blood. These receptors were collected from a young woman in good health. Both conserved end residues are part of each CDR3. The order of the fields is V gene, clone size, D gene, J gene, CDR3 protein, CDR3 DNA. D genes are given only for firm matches. Rows give clone size only sometimes, using once, few, many, or a class for an expanded clone.

TRBV7-9	-	TRBD1	TRBJ2-7	CASSKGQLLSYEQYF	TGTGCCAGCAGCAAGGGACAGCTCCTCTCCTACGAGCAGTACTTC
TRBV20-1	-	TRBD2	TRBJ2-7	CSANLGLAAYEQYF	TGCAGTGCTAACCTAGGACTAGCGGCCTACGAGCAGTACTTC
TRBV9	-	TRBD2	TRBJ2-5	CASRPGLAGSVCQYF	TGTGCCAGCAGACCCGGACTAGCGGGTTCCGTTTGCCAGTACTTC
TRBV27	once	-	TRBJ2-1	CASSLMFRVSSYNEQFF	TGTGCCAGCAGTTTGATGTTCCGGGTTAGCTCCTACAATGAGCAGTTCTTC
TRBV20-1	-	TRBD2	TRBJ2-7	CSVVSGGSYEQYF	TGCAGTGTAGTCAGCGGGGGTTCCTACGAGCAGTACTTC
TRBV6-4	-	TRBD2	TRBJ2-3	CASSDGTAGGGTDTRYF	TGTGCCAGCAGTGACGGCACTGCGGGGGGCGGCACAGATACGCGGTATTTT
TRBV15	-	-	TRBJ2-5	CATSRAPGAETQYF	TGTGCCACCAGCAGAGCCCCAGGGGCAGAGACCCAGTACTTC
TRBV18	-	-	TRBJ2-6	CASSPREQALSGANVLTF	TGTGCCAGCTCACCACGGGAACAGGCACTCTCTGGGGCCAACGTCCTGACTTTC
TRBV27	many	-	TRBJ1-2	CASSVNPSYYGYTF	TGTGCCAGCAGTGTTAATCCAAGCTACTATGGCTACACCTTC
TRBV4-2	-	TRBD2	TRBJ2-7	CASSGLAGVQEQYF	TGTGCCAGCAGCGGACTAGCGGGAGTGCAGGAGCAGTACTTC
TRBV20-1	-	-	TRBJ2-7	CSASQAAQLYEQYF	TGCAGTGCCTCTCAGGCCGCCCAACTCTACGAGCAGTACTTC
TRBV5-6	-	-	TRBJ2-7	CASSNQGVSYEQYF	TGTGCCAGCAGCAACCAGGGAGTCTCCTACGAGCAGTACTTC
TRBV4-2	many	-	TRBJ2-3	CASSQAGTDTQYF	TGTGCCAGCAGCCAAGCGGGGACAGATACGCAGTATTTT
TRBV25-1	few	-	TRBJ2-1	CASSHGSYNEQFF	TGTGCCAGCAGTCATGGCTCCTACAATGAGCAGTTCTTC
TRBV20-1	-	TRBD2	TRBJ2-1	CSARPGGSYNEQFF	TGCAGTGCTCGTCCGGGCGGGAGCTACAATGAGCAGTTCTTC
TRBV4-1	-	TRBD2	TRBJ2-7	CASSQVWASGSSYEQYF	TGCGCCAGCAGCCAAGTATGGGCTAGCGGAAGCTCCTACGAGCAGTACTTC
TRBV27	-	TRBD1	TRBJ1-5	CASSFSAWGQGGLRGQPQHF	TGTGCCAGCAGTTTCTCCGCCTGGGGACAGGGGGGTCTGAGGGGTCAGCCCCAGCATTTT
TRBV2	few	-	TRBJ2-3	CASSVLPRGGRVSRGDTQYF	TGTGCCAGCAGTGTCCTCCCCCGTGGGGGCAGGGTATCGAGGGGAGATACGCAGTATTTT
TRBV4-1	-	TRBD2	TRBJ2-3	CASSRRETSGGESTDTQYF	TGCGCCAGCAGCCGCAGAGAAACTAGCGGGGGGGAAAGCACAGATACGCAGTATTTT
TRBV4-2	-	-	TRBJ2-2	CASSQDAGLAGELFF	TGTGCCAGCAGCCAAGATGCCGGGCTTGCCGGGGAGCTGTTTTTT
TRBV27	few	TRBD1	TRBJ2-5	CASREWDRQYF	TGTGCCAGCAGAGAGTGGGACAGACAGTACTTC
TRBV6-1	few	-	TRBJ2-7	CASTSGLTTYEQYF	TGTGCCAGCACTTCGGGACTGACGACCTACGAGCAGTACTTC
TRBV12-3/TRBV12-4	-	-	TRBJ2-7	CASILEGFPYEQYF	TGTGCCAGCATCCTCGAGGGATTTCCCTACGAGCAGTACTTC
TRBV7-6	-	TRBD1	TRBJ1-1	CASSSRDSTEAFF	TGTGCCAGCAGCTCCCGGGACAGCACTGAAGCTTTCTTT
TRBV20-1	-	TRBD2	TRBJ2-5	CSANPRLAGVRGETQYF	TGCAGTGCTAACCCACGACTAGCGGGAGTGAGAGGGGAGACCCAGTACTTC
TRBV9	-	-	TRBJ2-1	CASSAHDRRQFF	TGTGCCAGCAGCGCCCATGATAGGAGACAGTTCTTC
TRBV24-1	few	-	TRBJ2-1	CATSDWSQNGGNEQFF	TGTGCCACCAGTGATTGGAGCCAGAATGGGGGCAATGAGCAGTTCTTC
TRBV6-6	-	-	TRBJ2-3	CASSLGWKDTQYF	TGTGCCAGCAGTTTGGGTTGGAAAGATACGCAGTATTTT
TRBV7-3	-	TRBD2	TRBJ2-3	CASSPSGGRVTDTQYF	TGTGCCAGCAGCCCCTCCGGCGGGAGGGTGACAGATACGCAGTATTTT
TRBV13	few	-	TRBJ1-2	CASSPSAVGYGYTF	TGTGCCAGCAGCCCAAGCGCCGTTGGGTATGGCTACACCTTC
TRBV6-1	-	-	TRBJ2-5	CASSATSSAETQYF	TGTGCCAGCAGTGCCACGTCTAGCGCCGAGACCCAGTACTTC
TRBV12-3/TRBV12-4	-	TRBD1	TRBJ1-5	CACSTGGGQPQHF	TGTGCCTGCAGTACAGGGGGTGGTCAGCCCCAGCATTTT
TRBV20-1	-	-	TRBJ1-1	CSARPRGAGGENTEAFF	TGCAGTGCTAGACCCCGCGGTGCTGGGGGAGAGAACACTGAAGCTTTCTTT
TRBV7-3	many	TRBD2	TRBJ2-5	CASSPRAGATQYF	TGTGCCAGCAGCCCCCGAGCGGGGGCGACCCAGTACTTC
TRBV18	few	TRBD2	TRBJ2-1	CASSPNSRLAEVGEQFF	TGTGCCAGCTCACCGAATTCTAGACTAGCGGAGGTGGGTGAGCAGTTCTTC
TRBV15	few	-	TRBJ2-1	CATSREGWIRGEQFF	TGTGCCACCAGCAGAGAAGGGTGGATACGGGGTGAGCAGTTCTTC
TRBV27	-	TRBD2	TRBJ2-2	CASRGGVYDTGELFF	TGTGCCAGCAGGGGGGGGGTCTACGACACCGGGGAGCTGTTTTTT
TRBV5-5	few	TRBD2	TRBJ2-5	CASSLLAGNQETQYF	TGTGCCAGCAGCTTGCTAGCGGGGAATCAAGAGACCCAGTACTTC
TRBV5-5	many	TRBD1	TRBJ2-7	CASSLVGQGAYEQYF	TGTGCCAGCAGCTTGGTGGGACAGGGGGCATACGAGCAGTACTTC
TRBV5-1	few	-	TRBJ1-5	CASSLGSGDQPQHF	TGCGCCAGCAGCTTAGGGTCCGGAGATCAGCCCCAGCATTTT
TRBV7-9	-	-	TRBJ2-1	CASSVDGGAEVGNEQFF	TGTGCCAGCAGCGTTGATGGGGGGGCCGAGGTGGGCAATGAGCAGTTCTTC
TRBV4-1	-	-	TRBJ1-1	CASSRSRTVRDTEAFF	TGCGCCAGCAGCCGGTCAAGGACAGTACGGGACACTGAAGCTTTCTTT
TRBV4-1	few	TRBD1	TRBJ1-4	CASSHPTGTGTEKLFF	TGCGCCAGCAGCCACCCGACCGGGACAGGGACTGAAAAACTGTTTTTT
TRBV6-6	-	TRBD2	TRBJ2-3	CASSVRLAGVGDTQYF	TGTGCCAGCAGTGTTAGACTAGCGGGGGTGGGAGATACGCAGTATTTT
TRBV4-1	-	-	TRBJ1-2	CASSQDYSRSSGYTF	TGCGCCAGCAGCCAAGATTATAGCAGATCGTCTGGCTACACCTTC
TRBV12-3/TRBV12-4	-	-	TRBJ2-2	CASSLASLRRVTGELFF	TGTGCCAGCAGTTTAGCGTCCCTTCGCAGGGTCACCGGGGAGCTGTTTTTT
TRBV21-1	-	-	TRBJ1-4	CASGKLFF	TGTGCCAGCGGAAAACTGTTTTTT
TRBV4-2	-	TRBD2	TRBJ2-5	CTSSQGAGGRETQYF	TGTACCAGCAGCCAAGGGGCGGGGGGAAGGGAGACCCAGTACTTC
TRBV11-2	-	TRBD1	TRBJ1-2	CASSFTLEGALGYTF	TGTGCCAGCAGCTTTACATTGGAGGGGGCGTTGGGCTACACCTTC
TRBV28	-	-	TRBJ1-4	CASSSPTSPGEKLFF	TGTGCCAGCAGCTCCCCGACTTCTCCTGGAGAAAAACTGTTTTTT
TRBV29-1	-	-	TRBJ1-1	CSVGQDPEAFF	TGCAGCGTTGGACAGGACCCTGAAGCTTTCTTT
TRBV9	few	TRBD2	TRBJ2-3	CASSVGTSGMTDTQYF	TGTGCCAGCAGCGTCGGGACTAGCGGGATGACAGATACGCAGTATTTT
TRBV28	-	-	TRBJ2-7	CASGRTGFEQYF	TGTGCCAGCGGCCGAACAGGGTTCGAGCAGTACTTC
TRBV3-1	few	TRBD2	TRBJ2-5	CASSFRGGAPQETQYF	TGTGCCAGCAGCTTCCGGGGGGGGGCACCCCAAGAGACCCAGTACTTC
TRBV20-1	-	-	TRBJ2-3	CSAAQGQGTDTQYF	TGCAGTGCCGCTCAGGGCCAGGGGACAGATACGCAGTATTTT
TRBV12-3/TRBV12-4	few	-	TRBJ1-1	CASSEVSMNTEAFF	TGTGCCAGCAGCGAAGTAAGCATGAACACTGAAGCTTTCTTT
TRBV6-2/TRBV6-3	many	TRBD2	TRBJ2-5	CASSAPRTSGRALETQYF	TGTGCCAGCAGTGCCCCGCGGACTAGCGGGAGGGCCTTGGAGACCCAGTACTTC